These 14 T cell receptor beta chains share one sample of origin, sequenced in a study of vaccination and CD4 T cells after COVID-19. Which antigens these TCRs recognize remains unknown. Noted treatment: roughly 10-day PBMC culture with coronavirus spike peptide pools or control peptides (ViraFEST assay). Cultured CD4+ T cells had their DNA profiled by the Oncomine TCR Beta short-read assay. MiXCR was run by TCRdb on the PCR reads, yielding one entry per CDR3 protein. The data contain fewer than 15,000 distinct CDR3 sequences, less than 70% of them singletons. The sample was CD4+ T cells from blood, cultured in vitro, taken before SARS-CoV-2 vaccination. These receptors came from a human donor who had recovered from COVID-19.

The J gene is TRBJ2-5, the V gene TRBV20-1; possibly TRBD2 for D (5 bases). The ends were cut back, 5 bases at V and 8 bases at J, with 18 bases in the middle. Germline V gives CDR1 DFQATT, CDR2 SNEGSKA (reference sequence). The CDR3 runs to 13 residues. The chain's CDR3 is CSAPTPYTRTQYF. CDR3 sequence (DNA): TGCAGTGCTCCCACCCCATATACTAGAACCCAGTACTTC.

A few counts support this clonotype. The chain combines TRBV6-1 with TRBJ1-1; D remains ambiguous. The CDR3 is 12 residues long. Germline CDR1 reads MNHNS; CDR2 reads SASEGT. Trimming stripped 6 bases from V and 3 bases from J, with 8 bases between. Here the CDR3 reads CASRAHYTEAFF. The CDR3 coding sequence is TGTGCCAGCAGAGCCCACTACACTGAAGCTTTCTTT.

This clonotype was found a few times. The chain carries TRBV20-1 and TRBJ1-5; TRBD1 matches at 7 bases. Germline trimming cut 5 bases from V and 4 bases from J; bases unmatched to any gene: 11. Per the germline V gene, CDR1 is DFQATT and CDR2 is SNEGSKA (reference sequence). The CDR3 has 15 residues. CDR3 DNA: TGCAGTGCTGACTTTCTAGGGGGCGGTAATCAGCCCCAGCATTTT. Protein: CSADFLGGGNQPQHF.

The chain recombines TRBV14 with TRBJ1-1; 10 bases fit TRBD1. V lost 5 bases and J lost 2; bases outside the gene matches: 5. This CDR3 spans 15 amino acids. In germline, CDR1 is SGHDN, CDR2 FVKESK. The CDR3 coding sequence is TGTGCCAGCAGCGCCCGGACAGGGGGAAACACTGAAGCTTTCTTT. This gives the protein CASSARTGGNTEAFF.

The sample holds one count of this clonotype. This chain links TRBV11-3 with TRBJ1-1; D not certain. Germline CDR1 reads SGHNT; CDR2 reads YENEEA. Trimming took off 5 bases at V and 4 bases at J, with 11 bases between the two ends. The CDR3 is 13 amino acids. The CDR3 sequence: CASSRVPVTEAFF. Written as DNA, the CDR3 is TGTGCCAGCAGCCGAGTCCCGGTCACTGAAGCTTTCTTT.

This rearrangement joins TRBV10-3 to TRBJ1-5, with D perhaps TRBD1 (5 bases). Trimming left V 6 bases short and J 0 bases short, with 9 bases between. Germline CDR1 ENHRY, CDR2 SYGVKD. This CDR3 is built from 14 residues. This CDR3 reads CAISPGISNQPQHF. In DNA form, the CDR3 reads TGTGCCATCAGCCCAGGGATTAGCAATCAGCCCCAGCATTTT.

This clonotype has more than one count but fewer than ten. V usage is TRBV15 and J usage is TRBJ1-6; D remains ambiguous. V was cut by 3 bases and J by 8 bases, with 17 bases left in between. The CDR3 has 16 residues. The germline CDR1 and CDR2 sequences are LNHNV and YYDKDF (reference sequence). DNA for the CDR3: TGTGCCACCAGCAGGTACTCAGGCCTCGGGGATTCACCCCTCCACTTT. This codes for CATSRYSGLGDSPLHF.

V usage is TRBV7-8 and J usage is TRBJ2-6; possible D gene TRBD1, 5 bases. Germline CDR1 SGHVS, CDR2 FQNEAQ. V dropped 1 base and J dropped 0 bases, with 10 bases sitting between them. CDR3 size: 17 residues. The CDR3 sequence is CASSLDRRSSGANVLTF. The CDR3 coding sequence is TGTGCCAGCAGCTTAGACAGGAGAAGCTCTGGGGCCAACGTCCTGACTTTC. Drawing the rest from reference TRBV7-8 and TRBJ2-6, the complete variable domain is GAGVSQSPRYKVAKRGQDVALRCDPISGHVSLFWYQQALGQGPEFLTYFQNEAQLDKSGLPSDRFFAERPEGSVSTLKIQRTQQEDSAVYLCASSLDRRSSGANVLTFGAGSRLTVL.

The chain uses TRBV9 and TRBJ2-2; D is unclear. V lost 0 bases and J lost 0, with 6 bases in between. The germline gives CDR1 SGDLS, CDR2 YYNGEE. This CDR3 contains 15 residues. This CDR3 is CASSVEATNTGELFF. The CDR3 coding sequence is TGTGCCAGCAGCGTAGAGGCAACGAACACCGGGGAGCTGTTTTTT.

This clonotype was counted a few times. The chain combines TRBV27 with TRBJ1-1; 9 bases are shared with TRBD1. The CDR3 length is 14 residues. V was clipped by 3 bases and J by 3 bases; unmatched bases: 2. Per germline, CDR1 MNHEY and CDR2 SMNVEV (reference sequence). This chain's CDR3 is CASSFRTGDTEAFF. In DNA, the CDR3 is TGTGCCAGCAGTTTTAGGACAGGGGACACTGAAGCTTTCTTT.

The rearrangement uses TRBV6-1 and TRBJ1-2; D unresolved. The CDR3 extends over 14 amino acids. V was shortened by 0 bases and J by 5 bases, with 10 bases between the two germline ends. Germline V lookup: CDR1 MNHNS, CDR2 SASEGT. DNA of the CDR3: TGTGCCAGCAGTGAAGCGTTACAGTCGTATGGCTACACCTTC. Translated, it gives CASSEALQSYGYTF.

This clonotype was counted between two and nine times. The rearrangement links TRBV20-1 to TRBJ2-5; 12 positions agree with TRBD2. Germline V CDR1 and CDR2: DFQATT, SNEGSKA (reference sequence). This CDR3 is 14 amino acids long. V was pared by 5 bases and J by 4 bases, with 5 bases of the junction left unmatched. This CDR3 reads CSAPGLAGTETQYF. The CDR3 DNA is TGCAGTGCTCCTGGACTAGCGGGAACAGAGACCCAGTACTTC.

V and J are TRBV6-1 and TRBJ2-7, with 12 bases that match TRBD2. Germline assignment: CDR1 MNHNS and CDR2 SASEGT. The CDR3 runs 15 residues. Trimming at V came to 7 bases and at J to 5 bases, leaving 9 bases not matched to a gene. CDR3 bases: TGTGCCAGCACGCTAGCGGGGGGGCCTGGGGACGAGCAGTACTTC. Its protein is CASTLAGGPGDEQYF.

As DNA, the CDR3 is TGTGCCAGCAGCCGCCGGACTAGCGGGAGGGGCACCGGGGAGCTGTTTTTT. It translates to CASSRRTSGRGTGELFF. The gene calls are TRBV4-2 and TRBJ2-2; 15 nucleotides align to TRBD2. V gave up 4 bases and J gave up 4 bases; unmatched junction bases: 4. The length of the CDR3 is 17 residues. From germline, CDR1 is LGHNA and CDR2 YNFKEQ.